Listed here are 10 T cell receptor beta chains from one sample, sequenced in a study of identical twins. MiXCR, applied by TCRdb to the 5' RACE reads, yields one record per CDR3 protein. The data show 420,000 or so distinct CDR3 sequences, about 18% seen once. The sequencing sample was made of naive T cells sorted from blood. These receptors were obtained from a man aged 45-60 years in good health.

The chain combines TRBV7-2 with TRBJ2-7; TRBD2 matches 8 bases. With 3 bases clipped from V and 5 bases from J, the junction kept 9 bases outside the gene matches. Germline values: CDR1 SGHTA, CDR2 FQGNSA. This CDR3 spans 15 amino acids. In nucleotides, the CDR3 is TGTGCCAGCAGCTTTAGACCGGGGGGGCCGGACGAGCAGTACTTC. Residues: CASSFRPGGPDEQYF.

The CDR3 coding sequence is TGTGCCAGCAGAGAAGGACAGGGATGGGGGACCCAGTACTTC. As protein: CASREGQGWGTQYF. The V and J genes are TRBV6-2 or TRBV6-3 and TRBJ2-5; TRBD1 agrees at 8 bases. J lost 7 bases, V lost 6 bases, and 10 bases had no gene match. Germline assignment: CDR1 MNHEY and CDR2 SVGEGT. The CDR3 runs 14 residues.

This clonotype has a handful of counts. The CDR3 DNA is TGTGCCAGTAGTATGAGGACTAGCGGGAGAGGTGAGCAGTTCTTC. Residues: CASSMRTSGRGEQFF. This rearrangement joins TRBV19 to TRBJ2-1; 13 positions match TRBD2. Germline V lookup: CDR1 LNHDA, CDR2 SQIVND (reference sequence). CDR3 length equals 15 residues. The V segment lost 3 bases and the J segment 9 bases; nucleotides outside the gene matches: 5.

V gene TRBV20-1 combines with J gene TRBJ2-5, with TRBD1 identical over 7 bases. CDR1 and CDR2 (germline): DFQATT, SNEGSKA (reference sequence). Germline trimming cut 5 bases from V and 5 bases from J; bases unmatched to any gene: 11. The CDR3 spans 14 residues. The CDR3 region is CSAFQQGWRETQYF. The CDR3 DNA follows: TGCAGTGCTTTCCAACAGGGGTGGCGGGAGACCCAGTACTTC.

This clonotype showed up many times. The rearrangement uses TRBV19 and TRBJ2-1; D is perhaps TRBD1 (6 bases). The germline CDR1 and CDR2 sequences are LNHDA and SQIVND (reference sequence). The CDR3 is 14 residues long. Trimming cost V 5 bases and J 6 bases, with 14 bases left between them. In DNA, the CDR3 is TGTGCCAGTAGTGAATTCCAGGGGTTCAATGAGCAGTTCTTC. Its translation: CASSEFQGFNEQFF.

The chain has TRBV3-1 and TRBJ2-7; D gene uncertain. Deletions cut 1 base from V and 5 bases from J, with 12 bases between. CDR1 and CDR2 (germline): LGHDT, YNNKEL (reference sequence). This CDR3 contains 14 residues. The CDR3 is CASSQVYVGDEQYF. The CDR3 DNA follows: TGTGCCAGCAGCCAAGTTTATGTGGGCGACGAGCAGTACTTC.

In the case of this clonotype: The conserved phenylalanine or tryptophan normally closing the CDR3 is absent here, so this likely arose from a read error. This chain connects TRBV5-1 to TRBJ2-3; no reliable D call. Between the trimmed V and J ends, which lost 2 bases and 2 bases, there was a span of 9 bases. CDR3 size: 14 residues. Germline-derived CDR1 and CDR2 are SGHRS and YFSETQ. The CDR3 DNA reads as TGCGCCAGCAGCTTACAGCTACCCACAGATACGCAGTATCTT. This codes for CASSLQLPTDTQYL.

This clonotype has only a few counts. This sequence joins TRBV3-1 and TRBJ1-2; D is unresolved. The CDR3 has 13 amino acids. Germline V gene lookup returns CDR1 LGHDT and CDR2 YNNKEL (reference sequence). V was clipped by 4 bases and J by 5 bases, with 11 bases between them. Written as DNA, the CDR3 is TGTGCCAGCAGCCTCGACAAGTCTTATGGCTACACCTTC. Amino acids: CASSLDKSYGYTF. Drawing the rest from reference TRBV3-1 and TRBJ1-2, the complete variable domain is DTAVSQTPKYLVTQMGNDKSIKCEQNLGHDTMYWYKQDSKKFLKIMFSYNNKELIINETVPNRFSPKSPDKAHLNLHINSLELGDSAVYFCASSLDKSYGYTFGSGTRLTVV.

This chain links TRBV6-2 or TRBV6-3 with TRBJ1-5, with 7 positions matching TRBD1. CDR1 and CDR2 (germline): MNHEY, SVGEGT. J lost 4 bases, V lost 7 bases, and 13 bases had no gene match. The CDR3 is made up of 16 amino acids. The CDR3 nucleotides read TGTGCCAGCACAGAACCTGGCAGGGGGGTGAATCAGCCCCAGCATTTT. Amino acids: CASTEPGRGVNQPQHF.

The V call is TRBV5-1, the J call TRBJ2-3; the match to TRBD2 covers 9 bases. V shed 2 bases and J 1 base; nucleotides not matched to a gene: 8. This CDR3 region has 17 residues. Germline lookup yields CDR1 SGHRS and CDR2 YFSETQ. The CDR3 protein is CASSLWASGKGTDTQYF. The CDR3 bases are TGCGCCAGCAGCTTATGGGCTAGCGGGAAGGGCACAGATACGCAGTATTTT.